The subject of this entry is one TCR beta chain. The sample originates from a study of blood T cell repertoires in COVID-19. For the study at large: T cells, B-cell-depleted T cells, or PBMCs provided the cDNA or gDNA that served as material.

In the original analysis: Amplification with reference gene primers provided the estimates of nucleated cell counts. Sequenced by immunoSEQ multiplex PCR; TCRdb stores in-frame clones only, minus some. V and J calls and clone size come straight from that table; D and trimming were deduced from the DNA. Of under 200,000 clones listed, about 88% were seen once; the top ten hold 0.99%. Sequenced input: peripheral blood. The sequence was collected from a man between 18 and 29 years old with acute or convalescent COVID-19.

In nucleotides, the CDR3 is TGTGCCAGCAGCACATCTAGCGGGTTCGGGACCCAGTACTTC. Its protein is CASSTSSGFGTQYF. This sequence joins TRBV9 and TRBJ2-5, with 8 positions matching TRBD2. CDR3 length: 14 residues. V shed 4 bases, J shed 7 bases, and the junction held 9 bases outside the gene matches. Germline V lookup: CDR1 SGDLS, CDR2 YYNGEE.